The entry below describes one TCR beta chain. The length of the CDR3 is 16 residues. The germline gives CDR1 SGHRS, CDR2 YFSETQ. V was pared by 0 bases and J by 7 bases, with 13 bases of the junction left unmatched. This record comes from a study of STAT5B mutations in CD4+ large granular lymphocyte leukemia. Assay: immunoSEQ multiplex PCR; the TCRdb copy retains only in-frame clones and omits some. In the table there are tens of thousands of clones, around 70% of which are singletons. This sequence joins TRBV5-1 and TRBJ2-7; 7 bases align to TRBD2. This sequence was found in a human donor in good health. The sample consisted of CD4+ T cells from blood buffy coats. This CDR3 reads CASSLVSSGLAGEQYF. CDR3 DNA: TGCGCCAGCAGCTTGGTGTCTAGCGGCCTTGCGGGGGAGCAGTACTTC.